This T cell receptor beta chain was observed in a study of T cell repertoires in cytomegalovirus infection. Study background: CMV infection plus the matching HLA type was flagged by public TCR beta signatures.

The CDR3 has 16 amino acids. Trimming stripped 1 base from V and 4 bases from J, with 16 bases between. This clonotype was recorded at least ten times. TCRdb re-analysed the reads in MiXCR, keeping a single row per CDR3 protein. The sample shows approximately 190,000 distinct CDR3 sequences, 28% of them seen only once. Sequenced sample: PBMCs. The chain couples TRBV12-3 or TRBV12-4 to TRBJ1-2, with D unresolved. The source of this sequence is a human donor in good health (CMV status not recorded). Some clones in this sample may be carry-over from other donors' samples. CDR3 bases: TGTGCCAGCAGTTTAGATTCGGCGCCGAGGAGCTATGGCTACACCTTC. This encodes CASSLDSAPRSYGYTF.